This T cell receptor beta chain was sequenced for a study of CD8 T cells in ankylosing spondylitis. J lost 4 bases, V lost 6 bases, and 6 bases had no gene match. The CDR3 spans 15 residues. CDR1 MNHEY and CDR2 SVGEGT come from the germline V gene. Overall study results and limits: What seemed typical of ankylosing spondylitis blood was a TCR beta motif built from fewer than ten highly homologous variants. Reportedly, disease-linked clones are significantly enriched in ankylosing spondylitis patients' matched synovial fluid. In the blood and synovial fluid of reactive arthritis, some motif variants had been previously reported. The disease-linked clones had a CD8+ phenotype and low blood frequencies.

It was by quantitative 5'-RACE with molecular barcodes that TCR beta libraries were made. Using its own MiXCR run on the 5' RACE reads, TCRdb lists one record per CDR3 protein. This repertoire shows 450,000 to 550,000 distinct CDR3 sequences, about 5.7% found once; its top ten account for roughly 3.5%. This clonotype was observed many times. Its target is not known. The material sequenced was blood, either unsorted or a sorted T cell fraction (not recorded which). The source is a male donor with ankylosing spondylitis. This rearrangement joins TRBV6-2 or TRBV6-3 to TRBJ2-2; 9 nucleotides match TRBD1. The CDR3 sequence is CASRITGGGTGELFF. The CDR3 DNA follows: TGTGCCAGCAGAATTACAGGGGGCGGCACCGGGGAGCTGTTTTTT.